Sequencing of this T cell receptor (beta chain) was carried out in a study of shared clonotypes between healthy human individuals. Study details: Every donor yielded three CD4 naive, three CD4 memory, two CD8 naive and one CD8 memory plate.

This CDR3 region has 14 residues. V was pared by 5 bases and J by 1 base, with 12 bases between. Per germline, CDR1 SEHNR and CDR2 FQNEAQ (reference sequence). Study conclusions and caveats: In having few donors, the study represented limited genetic and exposure-history diversity. Relative to clonotypes present in all four donors, those not shared had lower generation probabilities.

Original handling: Owing to the provision of junction-only sequences devoid of quality scores by immunoSEQ, filtering differed. Repertoires were generated with immunoSEQ multiplex PCR, while TCRdb's copy carries only in-frame clones and drops some. D and trimming were read from the DNA, whereas the V and J calls and clone size are those reported in that table. The table has about 110,000 clones, approximately 70% seen once. For this clone: The antigen remains undetermined.

The chain carries TRBV7-9 and TRBJ2-7, with D perhaps TRBD2 (5 bases). Sequencing was performed on memory CD8+ T cells sorted from blood. Subset in this sample: CD45RO+ cells pooled with CCR7-negative TemRA cells. The receptor was derived from a woman aged 30 to 39 in good health. For the CDR3, the DNA is TGTGCCAGCAGCCCGAAGCGACTATCCTACGAGCAGTACTTC. Amino acids: CASSPKRLSYEQYF.